The T cell receptor beta chain described here comes from a study of blood T cell repertoires in COVID-19. Across the study: Acute and convalescent COVID-19 samples came from the United States, Italy and Spain.

Method: immunoSEQ multiplex PCR; TCRdb's copy keeps in-frame clones and lacks some. This sample has around 300,000 clones, with 75% to 90% found just once. Germline V gene sequence: CDR1 SGHTA, CDR2 FQGNSA. The ends were cut back, 1 base at V and 4 bases at J, with 5 bases in the middle. The CDR3 is 13 residues long. In the case of this clone: The sample contains more than one DNA sequence encoding this CDR3.

Cohorts were determined from participant-reported clinical history. Resolution of symptoms, clearance, or two negative PCRs was present in recovered Cohort 3 donors. Sequencing input: PBMCs or T cells enriched from blood (not recorded which). V is TRBV7-2 and J is TRBJ1-5; no firm D call. This TCR derives from a woman in her fifties or sixties who had recovered from COVID-19. The CDR3, as DNA: TGTGCCAGCAGCTTAGTCGGGAATCAGCCCCAGCATTTT. It encodes CASSLVGNQPQHF.